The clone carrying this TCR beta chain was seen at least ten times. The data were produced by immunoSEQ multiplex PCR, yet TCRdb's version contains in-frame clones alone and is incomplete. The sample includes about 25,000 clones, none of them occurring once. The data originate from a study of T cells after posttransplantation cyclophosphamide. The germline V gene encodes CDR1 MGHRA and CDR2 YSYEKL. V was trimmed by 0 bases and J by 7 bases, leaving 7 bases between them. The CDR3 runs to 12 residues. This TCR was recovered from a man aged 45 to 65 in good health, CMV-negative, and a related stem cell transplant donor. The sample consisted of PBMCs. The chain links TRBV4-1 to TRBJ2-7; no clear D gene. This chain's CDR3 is CASSQDLREQYF. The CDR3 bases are TGCGCCAGCAGCCAAGATCTGCGGGAGCAGTACTTC.